Reported below is one T cell receptor (beta chain). Trimming took off 0 bases at V and 1 base at J, with 18 bases between the two ends. This CDR3 comprises 18 residues. In germline, CDR1 is SGHNT, CDR2 YENEEA. Profiled with immunoSEQ multiplex PCR; TCRdb holds only in-frame clones, not every one. The table records a few hundred thousand clones, around 84% of them present only once. The sample comes from a study of blood T cell repertoires in COVID-19. Across the study: Sites in the United States, Italy and Spain provided acute and convalescent COVID-19 samples.

Recruitment covered about 25 US areas and drew participants whose ages spanned about 18 to 90 years. Cohort 3 recovered donors had two negative PCRs, clearance, or symptom resolution. The chain recombines TRBV11-3 with TRBJ1-1; TRBD1 is a possible D gene (5 bases). The TCR was taken from a young man who had recovered from COVID-19. The sample was PBMCs or T cells enriched from blood (not recorded which). The CDR3 nucleotides are TGTGCCAGCAGCTTAGAGGGTTGGTATAGGGGCAGGAACACTGAAGCTTTCTTT. It translates to CASSLEGWYRGRNTEAFF.